Listed below are T cell receptor beta chains from one sample, sequenced in a study of blood T cell repertoires in COVID-19. Produced via immunoSEQ multiplex PCR; TCRdb's table is partial and in-frame only. The top ten hold about 10% of the sample, which has around 180,000 clones, roughly 85% seen once. What was sequenced was peripheral blood. These receptors came from a woman older than 75 with active or convalescent COVID-19. CDR3s include the opening cysteine and the closing phenylalanine or tryptophan. A D gene is named only where the DNA matches it firmly. Clone size is shown for a subset of rows, as once, few, many or a class of expanded clone.

clone_size,v_call,d_call,j_call,cdr3_nt,cdr3_aa
-,TRBV3-1/TRBV3-2,-,TRBJ1-5,TGTGCCAGCAGCCCTGGAGGGGATAGCAATCAGCCCCAGCATTTT,CASSPGGDSNQPQHF
-,TRBV10-3,-,TRBJ2-3,TGTGCCACCGCCCTGAGGGCGGGGGCTAGACTGGATACGCAGTATTTT,CATALRAGARLDTQYF
-,TRBV20-1,-,TRBJ2-5,TGCAGTGCTACGAGAGGAGAGACCCAGTACTTC,CSATRGETQYF
-,TRBV7-9,-,TRBJ2-2,TGTGCCAGCAGCTTAGGGGCTAGCGCGAACACCGGGGAGCTGTTTTTT,CASSLGASANTGELFF
-,TRBV29-1,-,TRBJ2-4,TGCAGCGTTAGAGTTCTGCGGCAGGGGGCCAAAAACATTCAGTACTTC,CSVRVLRQGAKNIQYF
-,TRBV18,-,TRBJ2-1,TGTGCCAGCTCACCACCCGGGCTCGAGGGGCAGTTCTTC,CASSPPGLEGQFF
-,TRBV18,TRBD1,TRBJ2-7,TGTGCCAGCTCATCCGACAGGGGATACGAGCAGTACTTC,CASSSDRGYEQYF
-,TRBV5-1,TRBD2,TRBJ2-7,TGCGCCAGCAGCGCTAGCGGGAGCCAAGGCGAGCAGTACTTC,CASSASGSQGEQYF
-,TRBV10-3,-,TRBJ2-4,TGTGCCATCAGTGACCAAAGGGGGGGGAGTTCGCAGTACTTC,CAISDQRGGSSQYF
-,TRBV28,-,TRBJ1-2,TGTGCCAGCGGACCAGGGATACGCGGCTACACCTTC,CASGPGIRGYTF
-,TRBV5-1,TRBD1,TRBJ1-2,TGCGCCAGCAGCCGCGGACAGGGGAACTATGGCTACACCTTC,CASSRGQGNYGYTF
once,TRBV6-5,-,TRBJ1-2,TGTGCCAGCACCGAGGACTCTAACTATGGCTACACCTTC,CASTEDSNYGYTF
-,TRBV10-3,TRBD1,TRBJ2-1,TGTGCCATCAGTGTCTTTACAGGGGGCGTTAGCAATGAGCAGTTCTTC,CAISVFTGGVSNEQFF
-,TRBV18,-,TRBJ1-1,TGTGCCAGCTCACCTACCGGGGTACAGGGTAGCACTGAAGCTTTCTTT,CASSPTGVQGSTEAFF
-,TRBV28,TRBD1,TRBJ1-5,TGTGCCAGCAGGCCCGACAGGGGCTGGGGTCAGCCCCAGCATTTT,CASRPDRGWGQPQHF
-,TRBV10-3,TRBD2,TRBJ2-5,TGTGCCATCAGTGTACATGGACTAGCGGAAAAGGGTAACCAAGAGACCCAGTACTTC,CAISVHGLAEKGNQETQYF
once,TRBV11-2,TRBD2,TRBJ2-2,TGTGCCAGCAGCTTGCGGGAGTATGACACCGGGGAGCTGTTTTTT,CASSLREYDTGELFF
-,TRBV3-1/TRBV3-2,-,TRBJ1-4,TGTGCCAGCAGCCCCTCCGACAGGTTGATTGAAAAACTGTTTTTT,CASSPSDRLIEKLFF